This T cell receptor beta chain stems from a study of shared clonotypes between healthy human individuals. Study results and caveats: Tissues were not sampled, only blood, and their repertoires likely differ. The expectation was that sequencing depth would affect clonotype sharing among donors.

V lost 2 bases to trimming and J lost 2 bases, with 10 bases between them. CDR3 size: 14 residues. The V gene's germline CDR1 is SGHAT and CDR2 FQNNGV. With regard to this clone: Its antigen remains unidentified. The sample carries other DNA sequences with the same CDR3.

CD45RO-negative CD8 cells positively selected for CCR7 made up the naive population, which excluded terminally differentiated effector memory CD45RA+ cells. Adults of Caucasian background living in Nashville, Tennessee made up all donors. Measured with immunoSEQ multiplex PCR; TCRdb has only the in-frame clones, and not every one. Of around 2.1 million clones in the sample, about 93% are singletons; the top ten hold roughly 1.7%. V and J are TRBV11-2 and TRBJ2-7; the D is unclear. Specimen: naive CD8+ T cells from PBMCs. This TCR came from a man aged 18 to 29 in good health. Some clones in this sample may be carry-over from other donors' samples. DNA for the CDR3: TGTGCCAGCAGCTTATCGGCAGGTCCCTACGAGCAGTACTTC. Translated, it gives CASSLSAGPYEQYF.